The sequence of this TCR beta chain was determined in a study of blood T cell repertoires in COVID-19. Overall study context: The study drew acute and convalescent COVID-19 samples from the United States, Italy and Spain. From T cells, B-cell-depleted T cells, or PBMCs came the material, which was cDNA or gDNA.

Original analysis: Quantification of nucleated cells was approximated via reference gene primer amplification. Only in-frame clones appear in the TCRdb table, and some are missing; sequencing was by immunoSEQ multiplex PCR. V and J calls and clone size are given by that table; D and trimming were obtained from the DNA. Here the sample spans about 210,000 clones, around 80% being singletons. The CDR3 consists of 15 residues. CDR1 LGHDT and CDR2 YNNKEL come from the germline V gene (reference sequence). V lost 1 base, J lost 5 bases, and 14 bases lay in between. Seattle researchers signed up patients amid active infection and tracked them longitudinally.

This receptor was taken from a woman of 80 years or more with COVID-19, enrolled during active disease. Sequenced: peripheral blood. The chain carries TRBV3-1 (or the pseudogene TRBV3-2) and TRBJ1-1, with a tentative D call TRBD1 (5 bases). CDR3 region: CASSQGSRVFTEAFF. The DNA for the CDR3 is TGTGCCAGCAGCCAAGGGAGCAGGGTTTTTACTGAAGCTTTCTTT.